A selection of T cell receptor beta chains follows, all from one sample in a study of blood T cells in healthy people across ages. A single record per CDR3 protein comes from TCRdb applying MiXCR to the 5' RACE reads. This sample has some 640,000 distinct CDR3 sequences, with roughly 31% found just once. Sequenced material: blood. These receptors all come from a woman older than 75 in good health. The CDR3 runs from the conserved cysteine through the conserved F or W. The order of the fields is V gene, clone size, D gene, J gene, CDR3 protein, CDR3 DNA. A D gene is named only where the DNA matches it firmly. Size is stated for part of the rows, as once, few or many counts, or as a class when the clone is expanded.

V gene: TRBV9; clone size: .; D gene: .; J gene: TRBJ1-1; CDR3 protein: CASSVAVGASTEAFF; CDR3 DNA: TGTGCCAGCAGCGTAGCTGTGGGGGCCAGCACTGAAGCTTTCTTT
V gene: TRBV20-1; clone size: .; D gene: .; J gene: TRBJ1-1; CDR3 protein: CSAARRGAVRTEAFF; CDR3 DNA: TGCAGTGCTGCTCGACGGGGGGCGGTAAGGACTGAAGCTTTCTTT
V gene: TRBV5-5; clone size: many; D gene: TRBD1; J gene: TRBJ2-7; CDR3 protein: CASSFAHRQGLHEQYF; CDR3 DNA: TGTGCCAGCAGCTTCGCACACCGACAGGGGCTCCACGAGCAGTACTTC
V gene: TRBV5-1; clone size: few; D gene: TRBD1; J gene: TRBJ2-7; CDR3 protein: CASSAGTGVPEQYF; CDR3 DNA: TGCGCCAGCAGCGCCGGGACAGGGGTTCCAGAGCAGTACTTC
V gene: TRBV5-1; clone size: many; D gene: .; J gene: TRBJ1-1; CDR3 protein: CASKEGANTEAFF; CDR3 DNA: TGCGCCAGCAAGGAGGGCGCAAACACTGAAGCTTTCTTT
V gene: TRBV29-1; clone size: many; D gene: TRBD1; J gene: TRBJ2-7; CDR3 protein: CSVEGQASYEQYF; CDR3 DNA: TGCAGCGTTGAGGGACAGGCGTCTTACGAGCAGTACTTC
V gene: TRBV6-1; clone size: .; D gene: .; J gene: TRBJ2-5; CDR3 protein: CASSEYPGTQYF; CDR3 DNA: TGTGCCAGCAGTGAATACCCGGGGACCCAGTACTTC
V gene: TRBV24-1; clone size: .; D gene: TRBD1; J gene: TRBJ2-3; CDR3 protein: CATSDLEQGAPDTQYF; CDR3 DNA: TGTGCCACCAGTGATTTGGAACAGGGGGCCCCGGATACGCAGTATTTT
V gene: TRBV19; clone size: .; D gene: TRBD1; J gene: TRBJ2-7; CDR3 protein: CASPEFGTDFCEQYF; CDR3 DNA: TGTGCCAGTCCCGAATTTGGGACAGACTTCTGCGAGCAGTACTTC
V gene: TRBV6-2/TRBV6-3; clone size: .; D gene: TRBD1; J gene: TRBJ1-3; CDR3 protein: CASSSVTGIGNTIYF; CDR3 DNA: TGTGCCAGCAGTTCCGTGACAGGGATTGGAAACACCATATATTTT
V gene: TRBV29-1; clone size: .; D gene: .; J gene: TRBJ1-1; CDR3 protein: CSVPGAGDPEAFF; CDR3 DNA: TGCAGCGTTCCCGGGGCAGGCGACCCTGAAGCTTTCTTT
V gene: TRBV4-1; clone size: .; D gene: TRBD1; J gene: TRBJ2-7; CDR3 protein: CASSQVGTAAYEQYF; CDR3 DNA: TGCGCCAGCAGCCAAGTGGGGACAGCGGCCTACGAGCAGTACTTC
V gene: TRBV21-1; clone size: many; D gene: .; J gene: TRBJ1-2; CDR3 protein: CASSKDAGVGGNYGYTF; CDR3 DNA: TGTGCCAGCAGCAAAGATGCAGGGGTGGGGGGAAACTATGGCTACACCTTC
V gene: TRBV28; clone size: .; D gene: TRBD1; J gene: TRBJ1-5; CDR3 protein: CASSHSGTGENQPQHF; CDR3 DNA: TGTGCCAGCAGCCACTCCGGGACAGGGGAGAATCAGCCCCAGCATTTT
V gene: TRBV4-2; clone size: many; D gene: .; J gene: TRBJ1-4; CDR3 protein: CASSQDGGSNEKLFF; CDR3 DNA: TGTGCCAGCAGCCAAGATGGAGGGTCTAATGAAAAACTGTTTTTT
V gene: TRBV9; clone size: .; D gene: .; J gene: TRBJ1-1; CDR3 protein: CASSAVEGTEAFF; CDR3 DNA: TGTGCCAGCAGCGCCGTGGAAGGGACTGAAGCTTTCTTT
V gene: TRBV5-5; clone size: many; D gene: .; J gene: TRBJ1-1; CDR3 protein: CASTTAGGTEAFF; CDR3 DNA: TGTGCCAGCACTACAGCCGGGGGCACTGAAGCTTTCTTT
V gene: TRBV13; clone size: few; D gene: TRBD1; J gene: TRBJ2-7; CDR3 protein: CASSLEGTGASSYEQYF; CDR3 DNA: TGTGCCAGCAGCTTAGAAGGGACAGGGGCTTCGTCCTACGAGCAGTACTTC
V gene: TRBV11-1; clone size: .; D gene: .; J gene: TRBJ2-6; CDR3 protein: CASSHSTDSGANVLTF; CDR3 DNA: TGTGCCAGCAGCCATTCCACGGACTCTGGGGCCAACGTCCTGACTTTC
V gene: TRBV5-1; clone size: many; D gene: TRBD1; J gene: TRBJ2-7; CDR3 protein: CASSRQGAHEQYF; CDR3 DNA: TGCGCCAGCAGTAGGCAGGGGGCCCACGAGCAGTACTTC
V gene: TRBV5-1; clone size: .; D gene: .; J gene: TRBJ1-3; CDR3 protein: CASSFGAGNTIYF; CDR3 DNA: TGCGCCAGCAGCTTTGGAGCTGGAAACACCATATATTTT
V gene: TRBV20-1; clone size: many; D gene: .; J gene: TRBJ2-7; CDR3 protein: CSASDLGEQYF; CDR3 DNA: TGCAGTGCTAGCGACCTTGGCGAGCAGTACTTC
V gene: TRBV6-1; clone size: .; D gene: TRBD1; J gene: TRBJ2-6; CDR3 protein: CASSLRGTGANVRTF; CDR3 DNA: TGTGCCAGCAGTCTAAGGGGAACAGGGGCCAACGTCCGGACTTTC
V gene: TRBV29-1; clone size: .; D gene: .; J gene: TRBJ2-7; CDR3 protein: CSVSGQYEQYF; CDR3 DNA: TGCAGCGTCTCCGGGCAATACGAGCAGTACTTC
V gene: TRBV12-3/TRBV12-4; clone size: .; D gene: .; J gene: TRBJ2-7; CDR3 protein: CAGSFRGAGTYEQYF; CDR3 DNA: TGTGCCGGCAGTTTTCGGGGGGCAGGTACCTACGAGCAGTACTTC
V gene: TRBV7-9; clone size: few; D gene: TRBD2; J gene: TRBJ2-1; CDR3 protein: CASSFGLGNEQFF; CDR3 DNA: TGTGCCAGCAGCTTCGGACTAGGCAATGAGCAGTTCTTC
V gene: TRBV13; clone size: many; D gene: .; J gene: TRBJ2-6; CDR3 protein: CASRPTPLRGSLTSGANVLTF; CDR3 DNA: TGTGCCAGCAGACCGACCCCTTTAAGGGGAAGTCTCACCTCTGGGGCCAACGTCCTGACTTTC
V gene: TRBV4-2; clone size: .; D gene: .; J gene: TRBJ1-1; CDR3 protein: CASSQDGPANTEAFF; CDR3 DNA: TGTGCCAGCAGCCAAGACGGGCCTGCGAACACTGAAGCTTTCTTT
V gene: TRBV14; clone size: many; D gene: TRBD1; J gene: TRBJ1-2; CDR3 protein: CASSQSTGMGGYTF; CDR3 DNA: TGTGCCAGCAGCCAATCGACAGGGATGGGGGGCTACACCTTC
V gene: TRBV6-1; clone size: .; D gene: TRBD1; J gene: TRBJ2-1; CDR3 protein: CASSVSTGGLGGTQFF; CDR3 DNA: TGTGCCAGCAGTGTATCGACAGGGGGCCTTGGAGGGACCCAGTTCTTC
V gene: TRBV30; clone size: many; D gene: .; J gene: TRBJ2-7; CDR3 protein: CAWRAGASYEQYF; CDR3 DNA: TGTGCCTGGAGGGCAGGGGCGTCCTACGAGCAGTACTTC
V gene: TRBV6-2/TRBV6-3; clone size: many; D gene: TRBD1; J gene: TRBJ2-1; CDR3 protein: CASQEGGRNEQFF; CDR3 DNA: TGTGCCAGCCAGGAAGGGGGCCGCAATGAGCAGTTCTTC
V gene: TRBV11-2; clone size: .; D gene: .; J gene: TRBJ2-3; CDR3 protein: CASSLVGRDADTQYF; CDR3 DNA: TGTGCCAGCAGCCTAGTTGGTAGGGATGCAGATACGCAGTATTTT
V gene: TRBV6-2/TRBV6-3; clone size: many; D gene: .; J gene: TRBJ2-1; CDR3 protein: CASSLKGNNEQFF; CDR3 DNA: TGTGCCAGCAGTTTAAAGGGAAACAATGAGCAGTTCTTC
V gene: TRBV20-1; clone size: .; D gene: .; J gene: TRBJ2-7; CDR3 protein: CSARDLRVEQYF; CDR3 DNA: TGCAGTGCTAGAGATCTGCGGGTTGAGCAGTACTTC
V gene: TRBV5-1; clone size: .; D gene: .; J gene: TRBJ2-1; CDR3 protein: CASRGDRSYNEQFF; CDR3 DNA: TGCGCCAGCAGGGGCGACCGTTCCTACAATGAGCAGTTCTTC
V gene: TRBV7-2; clone size: many; D gene: TRBD1; J gene: TRBJ1-5; CDR3 protein: CASSLVGGQGSNQPQHF; CDR3 DNA: TGTGCCAGCAGCTTAGTGGGGGGACAGGGTAGCAATCAGCCCCAGCATTTT
V gene: TRBV4-1; clone size: .; D gene: TRBD2; J gene: TRBJ2-7; CDR3 protein: CASSQHTSGSYEQYF; CDR3 DNA: TGCGCCAGCAGCCAACACACTAGCGGATCCTACGAGCAGTACTTC
V gene: TRBV2; clone size: .; D gene: TRBD1; J gene: TRBJ1-2; CDR3 protein: CASRQGYCYTF; CDR3 DNA: TGTGCCAGCAGACAGGGGTATTGCTACACCTTC
V gene: TRBV28; clone size: few; D gene: TRBD1; J gene: TRBJ1-2; CDR3 protein: CASSAGTGRGYTF; CDR3 DNA: TGTGCCAGCAGTGCCGGGACAGGACGGGGCTACACCTTC
V gene: TRBV5-1; clone size: .; D gene: TRBD1; J gene: TRBJ1-2; CDR3 protein: CASSFQTGGCGYTF; CDR3 DNA: TGCGCCAGCAGCTTCCAAACAGGGGGCTGTGGCTACACCTTC